This TCR beta chain was obtained from a study of shared T cell receptors in the human thymus. This clone showed up just once. Produced via immunoSEQ multiplex PCR; TCRdb's table is partial and in-frame only. The data hold hundreds of thousands of clones, with 70% to 90% observed a single time. The CDR3 totals 15 residues. Trimming pared 3 bases from V and 1 base from J, leaving 10 bases between. Germline loops: CDR1 MDHEN, CDR2 SYDVKM. The same sample was also studied in work on human thymus T cells. As that study records: Donors consisted of healthy Finnish infants (having corrective surgery for congenital heart defects). Corrective cardiac surgery supplied the resected thymus tissue. Highly overlapping thymic repertoires in unrelated individuals were reported by related research.

Sample: thymocytes. The TCR sequence derives from a boy younger than two with a congenital heart defect. The chain couples TRBV28 to TRBJ1-5; D is ambiguous. The chain's CDR3 is CASSFAERSNQPQHF. The CDR3 coding sequence is TGTGCCAGCAGTTTCGCGGAGAGGAGCAATCAGCCCCAGCATTTT.